A single sample gave rise to the 29 T cell receptor beta chains below, sequenced in a study of tumor and adjacent non-tumor tissue in lung cancer listed by TCRdb under 2018. RNA was extracted from bulk unsorted tissue and checked for quality with a NanoDrop ND-1000 and an Agilent 2100. Library prep was done by multiplex PCR. The sequencer was an Illumina HiSeq 2500. TCRbeta libraries were built by three rounds of nested PCR using primers (Table S4), following protocols modified from ARM-PCR. Clones were called with MiXCR by TCRdb after fastp trimmed the public reads at Q25, and only in-frame beta chains were retained. Every CDR3 protein is listed once, alongside the most common genes and DNA of its rows. In all, the sample holds roughly 93,000 distinct CDR3 sequences, and less than 80% of those were seen once. The ten largest clones take up 18% of the sample. The sequenced material came from lung tumor tissue. These receptors originate from a man in his sixties with non-small cell lung cancer.

Regarding this clonotype: Sequence at one end of the junction differs from germline and may be a read error. V and J are TRBV6-5 and TRBJ2-1; D tentatively fits TRBD1 or TRBD2 (5 bases each). The CDR3 contains 18 residues. Germline V gene data show CDR1 as MNHEY and CDR2 as SVGAGI. The DNA of the CDR3 is TGTGCCAGCAGTTACGATGGGGGAGTCCACTCCTCCTACAATGGGCAGTTCTTC. It is translated as CASSYDGGVHSSYNGQFF.

To note about this clonotype: A much larger clone differs by one base, so this may be a read error. The chain carries TRBV20-1 and TRBJ1-2; D is unclear. The CDR3 loop spans 12 amino acids. Germline CDR1 reads DFQATT; CDR2 reads SNEGSKA (reference sequence). Trimming stripped 2 bases from V and 4 bases from J, with 8 bases between. The CDR3 spells CSARQAGYGYTF. CDR3 sequence (DNA): TGCAGTGCTAGACAGGCGGGCTATGGCTACACCTTC.

Regarding this clonotype: The junction departs from the called germline gene at one end, perhaps through a read error. V and J are TRBV4-1 and TRBJ1-2; 12 bases agree with TRBD1. Germline assignment: CDR1 MGHRA and CDR2 YSYEKL. This CDR3 is built from 18 residues. The CDR3 DNA is TGCACCAGCAGCCAAACCGGGACAGGGGGCATAGGCTACTATGGCTACACCTTC. Amino acids: CTSSQTGTGGIGYYGYTF.

Points on this clonotype: The junction does not match germline at one end; this may be a read error. The chain couples TRBV12-3 or TRBV12-4 to TRBJ1-1; 8 bases align to TRBD1. The CDR3 has 15 amino acids. The CDR3, as DNA: TGCCCCAGCAGTTTAGCGCTCAGGGGGCGAACTGAAGCTTTCTTT. Its protein product is CPSSLALRGRTEAFF.

This clonotype was detected only a few times. This may be a read error: a much more frequent sequence differs by one nucleotide. This chain links TRBV4-2 with TRBJ2-5; perhaps TRBD1 as D (6 bases). The CDR3 is 16 residues long. Germline assignment: CDR1 LGHNA and CDR2 YNFKEQ. The CDR3 nucleotides read TGTGCCAGCAGCGGACCAGCCACAGGGAACCAAGAGATCCAGTACTTC. Translating it yields CASSGPATGNQEIQYF.

Comment on this clonotype: Since the CDR3 does not end with the conserved phenylalanine or tryptophan, this likely comes from a read error. The chain links TRBV20-1 to TRBJ2-5; 8 bases line up with TRBD2. Trimming at V came to 4 bases and at J to 1 base, leaving 5 bases not matched to a gene. The CDR3 has 14 residues. Germline V gives CDR1 DFQATT, CDR2 SNEGSKA (reference sequence). The CDR3 loop is CSAKRGGPQETQYL. As DNA, the CDR3 is TGCAGTGCTAAACGCGGGGGGCCCCAAGAGACCCAGTACCTC.

Points on this clonotype: Since a much larger clone is just one base distant, this may be a read error. The chain uses TRBV6-5 and TRBJ2-1; D is tentatively TRBD1 or TRBD2 (5 bases each). Trimming removed 5 bases from V and 8 bases from J, with 19 bases in between. This CDR3 region has 15 residues. CDR1 and CDR2 (germline): MNHEY, SVGAGI. This CDR3 is CASSTGALPRDEQFF. The CDR3 DNA sequence: TGTGCCAGCAGTACCGGGGCCTTACCTCGGGATGAGCAGTTCTTC.

The rearrangement joins TRBV28 to TRBJ1-6; no reliable D call. From germline, CDR1 is MDHEN and CDR2 SYDVKM. The CDR3 spans 15 residues. The V end was cut by 6 bases, the J end by 0 bases, with 9 bases between. CDR3 sequence (DNA): TGTGCCAGCAGACCGGCAGTCTCCTATAATTCACCCCTCCACTTT. Amino acids: CASRPAVSYNSPLHF.

The chain uses TRBV6-2 or TRBV6-3 and TRBJ2-3; no firm D call. This CDR3 has 15 amino acids. The germline CDR1 and CDR2 sequences are MNHEY and SVGEGT. V lost 8 bases and J lost 1, with 16 bases in between. CDR3 region: CASGKQRVGTDTQYF. The CDR3 coding sequence is TGTGCCAGCGGGAAGCAGCGAGTCGGCACAGATACGCAGTATTTT.

Comment on this clonotype: A much larger clone is a single base away; this may be a read error. The V call is TRBV16, the J call TRBJ2-2, with D perhaps TRBD2 (5 bases). This CDR3 is built from 13 residues. Germline CDR1 KGHSY, CDR2 FQNENV. The CDR3 DNA reads TGTGCCAGCAGTCAAACAAACACCGGGGAGCTGTTATTT. Translating it yields CASSQTNTGELLF.

This clonotype was counted a single time. It is likely a read error, because the conserved phenylalanine at the end of the CDR3 is missing. The DNA is left out, because the CDR3 cannot be placed on it with certainty; the CDR3 is given as TCRdb lists it. This chain connects TRBV21-1 to TRBJ1-5. TRBV21-1 is shown as a pseudogene. The CDR3 totals 18 residues, both ends included. CDR3 protein: CASSKDPGRGGGNQPQHL.

This clonotype occurred once. One end of the junction fails to match germline, which may point to a read error. The V gene is TRBV11-2, the J gene TRBJ2-1, with D tentatively TRBD2 (6 bases). The CDR3 runs to 15 residues. Germline V gene lookup returns CDR1 SGHAT and CDR2 FQNNGV. The DNA of the CDR3 is TGTGCCATCAGCCCGCACCGGGGGTTGAGGGATGAGCAGCTCTTC. It encodes CAISPHRGLRDEQLF.

This clonotype was seen repeatedly, ten times or more. The V call is TRBV20-1, the J call TRBJ1-2; D is perhaps TRBD1 (6 bases). The CDR3 extends over 11 amino acids. Germline CDR1 is DFQATT and CDR2 is SNEGSKA (reference sequence). Trimming shortened V by 7 bases and J by 7 bases, and 13 bases separated the two germline ends. Written as DNA, the CDR3 is TGCAGTGTCCAAACAGGGACTGGCTACACCTTC. As protein: CSVQTGTGYTF.

The gene calls are TRBV12-3 or TRBV12-4 and TRBJ2-3; D possibly corresponds to TRBD2 (6 bases). This CDR3 contains 16 residues. The V end was cut by 4 bases, the J end by 1 base, with 15 bases between. CDR3: CASSSFSGPGTDTQYF. The CDR3, as DNA: TGTGCCAGCAGTTCTTTTAGCGGACCAGGCACAGATACGCAGTATTTT.

V is TRBV2 and J is TRBJ2-3; D gene unclear. Germline V gene sequence: CDR1 SNHLY, CDR2 FYNNEI. Trimming cost V 8 bases and J 0 bases, with 12 bases left between them. CDR3 length: 14 residues. The CDR3 nucleotides are TGTGCCAGCGGAGACCCCGCCAGCACAGATACGCAGTATTTT. Its translation is CASGDPASTDTQYF.

As to this clonotype: A junction boundary mismatches the germline segment, possibly from a read error. The genes are TRBV12-3 or TRBV12-4 and TRBJ2-2; 11 nucleotides line up with TRBD1. This CDR3 has 14 amino acids. CDR3: CAGRDRGETGELSF. CDR3 DNA: TGTGCCGGCCGGGACAGGGGGGAAACCGGGGAGCTGTCTTTT.

This clonotype has just one count. Germline and junction disagree at one end, which may indicate a read error. The chain joins TRBV20-1 to TRBJ2-1; D is ambiguous. The CDR3 is 12 residues long. Germline V gene data show CDR1 as DFQATT and CDR2 as SNEGSKA (reference sequence). The CDR3 DNA follows: TGCTGTGCTAGGTGTTTTATCAATGAGCAGTTCTTC. This translates into CCARCFINEQFF.

CDR3 amino acids: CASSTAVGPTEAFF. In nucleotides, the CDR3 is TGTGCCAGCAGCACAGCTGTGGGTCCCACTGAAGCTTTCTTT. V usage is TRBV11-1 and J usage is TRBJ1-1; D ambiguous. The germline V and J ends were trimmed by 5 bases and 4 bases, with 14 bases remaining between them. The CDR3 runs to 14 residues. Germline V gene lookup returns CDR1 SGHAT and CDR2 FQDESV (reference sequence).

Comments on this clonotype: This may be a read error: a much more frequent sequence differs by one nucleotide. J is TRBJ2-5 and V is TRBV12-3 or TRBV12-4; the D gene is possibly TRBD2 (6 bases). This CDR3 contains 12 residues. V was trimmed by 10 bases and J by 2 bases, leaving 11 bases between them. For the CDR3, the DNA is TGTGCCAACACCGGGACTCAAGAGACCCAGTACTTC. Translation: CANTGTQETQYF.

This clonotype was seen at least ten times. The chain carries TRBV11-2 and TRBJ1-3; D unresolved. The CDR3 covers 14 residues. CDR1 and CDR2 (germline): SGHAT, FQNNGV. With 3 bases removed from V and 2 bases from J, the gap between germline ends came to 8 bases. In nucleotides, the CDR3 is TGTGCCAGCAGCTTCGCCGGGGCTGGAAACACCATATATTTT. It encodes CASSFAGAGNTIYF.

This clonotype was found many times. The chain recombines TRBV28 with TRBJ1-2, with D tentatively TRBD1 (5 bases). This CDR3 spans 13 amino acids. Trimming shortened V by 6 bases and J by 8 bases, and 16 bases separated the two germline ends. CDR1 MDHEN and CDR2 SYDVKM come from the germline V gene. CDR3 in DNA: TGTGCCAGCAGATCCGGGGACCGGTGGGGCTACACCTTC. It encodes CASRSGDRWGYTF.

This clonotype was seen once. A read error may be the cause here, since a much bigger clone is one base away. V is TRBV20-1 and J is TRBJ2-1, with D possibly matching TRBD1 (6 bases). CDR1 DFQATT and CDR2 SNEGSKA come from the germline V gene (reference sequence). The CDR3 is 14 amino acids. V was shortened by 8 bases and J by 8 bases, with 22 bases between the two germline ends. The CDR3 loop is CSTTKGVGRYEQFF. For the CDR3, the DNA is TGCAGTACCACAAAGGGGGTGGGGCGCTATGAGCAGTTCTTC.

On this clonotype itself: One end of the junction is discordant with germline, which a read error may explain. V and J are TRBV7-8 and TRBJ2-5; 12 positions match TRBD2. Germline loops: CDR1 SGHVS, CDR2 FQNEAQ. The CDR3 has 17 residues. The CDR3: CASSLRGLAGHQVTQYF. DNA of the CDR3: TGTGCCAGCAGCTTAAGAGGACTAGCGGGGCATCAAGTGACCCAGTACTTC.

A remark on this clonotype: At one end, the junction sequence differs from germline, possibly due to a read error. The chain is built from TRBV5-5 and TRBJ2-3; 7 bases agree with TRBD2. Germline lookup yields CDR1 SGHKS and CDR2 YYEKEE (reference sequence). The CDR3 extends over 14 amino acids. The CDR3 spells CASSLASGKGTQCF. In DNA form, the CDR3 reads TGTGCCAGCAGCTTGGCGAGCGGGAAGGGTACGCAGTGTTTT.

For this clonotype: This likely comes from a read error, as the CDR3 has no conserved phenylalanine or tryptophan at its end. The CDR3 is CASSQDMGTGWLKGYTL. For the CDR3, the DNA is TGCGCCAGCAGCCAAGACATGGGGACAGGATGGTTAAAGGGATACACCTTA. The rearrangement links TRBV4-1 to TRBJ1-2; 8 bases match TRBD1. Trimming at V came to 0 bases and at J to 11 bases, leaving 17 bases not matched to a gene. Germline-derived CDR1 and CDR2 are MGHRA and YSYEKL. The CDR3 is made up of 17 amino acids.

In the case of this clonotype: Here the CDR3 omits its conserved ending phenylalanine or tryptophan, so a read error is the likely source. The chain links TRBV28 to TRBJ1-4; 7 bases match TRBD1. The germline V gene encodes CDR1 MDHEN and CDR2 SYDVKM. The J segment lost 5 bases and the V segment lost 6 bases, leaving 9 bases of the junction unmatched. CDR3 length: 15 amino acids. CDR3 DNA sequence: TGTGCCAGCAGACTACAGGGGAGGGGGAATGAAAAACTGTTTCTT. Residues: CASRLQGRGNEKLFL.

In nucleotides, the CDR3 is TGCGCCAGCAAGCACACCGCCGGGGCAGGGATCATCGGGGAGCTGTTTTTT. Its protein product is CASKHTAGAGIIGELFF. This chain joins TRBV5-1 and TRBJ2-2; TRBD1 or TRBD2 may be the D gene (5 bases each). This CDR3 has 17 amino acids. In germline, CDR1 is SGHRS, CDR2 YFSETQ. V dropped 6 bases and J dropped 7 bases, with 25 bases sitting between them.

Worth noting for this clonotype: Without the conserved terminal phenylalanine or tryptophan, this CDR3 likely stems from a read error. V gene TRBV6-6 combines with J gene TRBJ1-1; D gene uncertain. V dropped 7 bases and J dropped 4 bases, with 16 bases sitting between them. CDR3 size: 14 residues. The germline V gene encodes CDR1 MNHNY and CDR2 SVGAGI (reference sequence). CDR3 amino acids: CASTLAGSGTEAFS. DNA of the CDR3: TGTGCCAGCACCCTAGCAGGAAGCGGCACTGAAGCTTTCTCT.

The count of this clonotype is one. The junction shows a germline mismatch at one end, possibly a read error. The V and J genes are TRBV6-1 and TRBJ2-6, with 8 bases fitting TRBD1. The CDR3 sequence is 19 residues long. CDR1 is MNHNS, CDR2 SASEGT, per germline. In DNA, the CDR3 is TGTGCCAGCAGGCCTAGGACAGGGCTCGGAGTCTTTGGGGACAACGTCCTGACTTTC. The encoded protein is CASRPRTGLGVFGDNVLTF.